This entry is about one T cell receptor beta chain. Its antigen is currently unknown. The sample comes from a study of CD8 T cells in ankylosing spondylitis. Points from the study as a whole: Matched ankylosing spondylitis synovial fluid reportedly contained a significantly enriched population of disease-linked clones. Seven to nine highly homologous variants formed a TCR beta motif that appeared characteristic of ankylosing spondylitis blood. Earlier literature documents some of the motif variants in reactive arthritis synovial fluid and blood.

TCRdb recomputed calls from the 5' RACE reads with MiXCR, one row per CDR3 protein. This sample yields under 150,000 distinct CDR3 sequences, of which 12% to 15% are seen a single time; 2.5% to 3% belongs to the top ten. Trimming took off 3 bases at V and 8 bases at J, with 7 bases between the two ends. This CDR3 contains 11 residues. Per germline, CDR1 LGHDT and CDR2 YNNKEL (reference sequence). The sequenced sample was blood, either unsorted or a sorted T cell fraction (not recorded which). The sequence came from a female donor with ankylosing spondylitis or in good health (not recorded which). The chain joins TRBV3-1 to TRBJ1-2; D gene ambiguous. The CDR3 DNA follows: TGTGCCAGCAGCCAGGGTCGGGGCTACACCTTC. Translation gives CASSQGRGYTF.